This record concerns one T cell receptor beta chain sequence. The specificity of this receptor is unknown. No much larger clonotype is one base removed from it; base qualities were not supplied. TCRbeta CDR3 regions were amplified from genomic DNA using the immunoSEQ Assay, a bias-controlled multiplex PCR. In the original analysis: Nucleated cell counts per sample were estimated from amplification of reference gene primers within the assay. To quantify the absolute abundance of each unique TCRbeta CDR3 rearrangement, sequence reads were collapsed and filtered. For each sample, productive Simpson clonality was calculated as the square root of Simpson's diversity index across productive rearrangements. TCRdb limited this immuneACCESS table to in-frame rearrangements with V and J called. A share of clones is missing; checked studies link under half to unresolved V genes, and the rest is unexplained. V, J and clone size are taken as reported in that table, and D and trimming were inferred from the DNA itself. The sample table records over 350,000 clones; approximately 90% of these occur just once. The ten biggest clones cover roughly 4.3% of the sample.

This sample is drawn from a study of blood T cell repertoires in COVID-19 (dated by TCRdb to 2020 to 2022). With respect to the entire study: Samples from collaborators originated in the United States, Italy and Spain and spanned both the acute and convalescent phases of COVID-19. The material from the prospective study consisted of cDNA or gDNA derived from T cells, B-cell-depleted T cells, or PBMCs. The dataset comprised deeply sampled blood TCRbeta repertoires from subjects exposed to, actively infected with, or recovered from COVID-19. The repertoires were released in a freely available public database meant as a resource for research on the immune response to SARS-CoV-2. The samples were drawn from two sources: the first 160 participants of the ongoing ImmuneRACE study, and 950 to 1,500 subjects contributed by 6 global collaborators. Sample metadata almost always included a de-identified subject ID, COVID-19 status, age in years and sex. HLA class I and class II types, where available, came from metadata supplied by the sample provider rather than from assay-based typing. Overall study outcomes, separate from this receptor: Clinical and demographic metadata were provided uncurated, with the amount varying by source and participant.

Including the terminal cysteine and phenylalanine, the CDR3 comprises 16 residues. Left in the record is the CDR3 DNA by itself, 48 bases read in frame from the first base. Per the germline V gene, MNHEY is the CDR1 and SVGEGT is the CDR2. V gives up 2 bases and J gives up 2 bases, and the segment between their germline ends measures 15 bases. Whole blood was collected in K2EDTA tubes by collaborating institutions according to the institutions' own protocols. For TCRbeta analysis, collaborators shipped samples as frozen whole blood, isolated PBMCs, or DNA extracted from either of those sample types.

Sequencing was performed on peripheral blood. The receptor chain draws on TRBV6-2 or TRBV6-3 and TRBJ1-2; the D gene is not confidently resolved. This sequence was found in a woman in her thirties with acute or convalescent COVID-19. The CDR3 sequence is CASSYSLGGWNYGYTF. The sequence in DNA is TGTGCCAGCAGTTACAGTTTAGGAGGTTGGAACTATGGCTACACCTTC.